This entry lists 22 T cell receptor beta chains sequenced from one sample in a study of identical twins. In TCRdb, the 5' RACE reads were re-called with MiXCR into one record per CDR3 protein. Of around 370,000 distinct CDR3 sequences listed, around 9.7% were seen once; the top ten hold approximately 8.9%. The sample consisted of naive T cells sorted from blood. These receptors all stem from a woman in her forties or fifties in good health.

The J gene is TRBJ2-2, the V gene TRBV5-1, with a possible D match to TRBD2 (6 bases). The V and J ends lost 3 bases and 0 bases respectively, with 9 bases between them. The germline CDR1 and CDR2 sequences are SGHRS and YFSETQ. The CDR3 is 15 residues long. The chain's CDR3 is CASSSLASNTGELFF. The CDR3 DNA is TGCGCCAGCAGCTCACTAGCTTCGAACACCGGGGAGCTGTTTTTT. Supplemented by reference TRBV5-1 and TRBJ2-2, the full variable domain reads KAGVTQTPRYLIKTRGQQVTLSCSPISGHRSVSWYQQTPGQGLQFLFEYFSETQRNKGNFPGRFSGRQFSNSRSEMNVSTLELGDSALYLCASSSLASNTGELFFGEGSRLTVL.

The chain has TRBV20-1 and TRBJ2-2; D may match TRBD1 or TRBD2 (5 bases each). V was trimmed by 6 bases and J by 0 bases, leaving 14 bases between them. Germline V CDR1 and CDR2: DFQATT, SNEGSKA (reference sequence). CDR3 length: 15 amino acids. The CDR3 DNA reads TGCAGTGCCACTCGGGACGCCGCGAACACCGGGGAGCTGTTTTTT. It yields the protein CSATRDAANTGELFF.

In its sample, this clonotype was seen a few times. The chain recombines TRBV5-1 with TRBJ1-1; 8 bases agree with TRBD1. CDR1 and CDR2 (germline): SGHRS, YFSETQ. The V segment lost 4 bases and the J segment 4 bases; nucleotides outside the gene matches: 9. This CDR3 has 15 residues. CDR3 nucleotides: TGCGCCAGCAGCCTAAGCGGGACAGGAGGCACTGAAGCTTTCTTT. The encoded protein is CASSLSGTGGTEAFF.

This clonotype has just a few counts. V is TRBV24-1 and J is TRBJ1-5; D unresolved. This CDR3 spans 14 amino acids. Per the germline V gene, CDR1 is KGHDR and CDR2 is SFDVKD. Trimming stripped 3 bases from V and 3 bases from J, with 8 bases between. For the CDR3, the DNA is TGTGCCACCAGTGATATTAGAGTCAATCAGCCCCAGCATTTT. Its protein product is CATSDIRVNQPQHF.

This clonotype was observed many times. The chain combines TRBV7-9 with TRBJ2-1; unclear D gene. The V gene lost 7 bases and the J gene lost 8 bases, with 12 bases spanning the gap. CDR3 size: 12 residues. Germline CDR1 reads SEHNR; CDR2 reads FQNEAQ (reference sequence). CDR3: CASISRTDEQFF. The CDR3 DNA reads TGTGCCAGCATCTCCCGGACCGATGAGCAGTTCTTC.

J is TRBJ2-7 and V is TRBV19; maybe TRBD2 (5 bases). The CDR3 runs to 16 residues. CDR1 and CDR2 from the germline V gene are LNHDA and SQIVND (reference sequence). The V and J ends lost 3 bases and 0 bases respectively, with 15 bases between them. The CDR3 region is CASSITPRASSYEQYF. For the CDR3, the DNA is TGTGCCAGTAGTATTACCCCGCGGGCGAGCTCCTACGAGCAGTACTTC.

This clonotype was detected many times. The gene calls are TRBV12-5 and TRBJ1-1; D remains ambiguous. There are 13 residues in the CDR3. Germline V gene lookup returns CDR1 LGHNT and CDR2 FRNRAP. V lost 2 bases and J lost 0, with 4 bases in between. CDR3 region: CASGLSVNTEAFF. As DNA, the CDR3 is TGTGCTAGTGGTTTGTCAGTGAACACTGAAGCTTTCTTT. Full variable domain (remainder filled in from reference TRBV12-5 and TRBJ1-1): DARVTQTPRHKVTEMGQEVTMRCQPILGHNTVFWYRQTMMQGLELLAYFRNRAPLDDSGMPKDRFSAEMPDATLATLKIQPSEPRDSAVYFCASGLSVNTEAFFGQGTRLTVV.

This clonotype was seen many times. The chain is built from TRBV5-1 and TRBJ1-4; D uncertain. V dropped 3 bases and J dropped 6 bases, with 12 bases sitting between them. CDR3 size: 14 residues. Germline-derived CDR1 and CDR2 are SGHRS and YFSETQ. The CDR3 loop reads CASSSEGGYEKLFF. The CDR3 coding sequence is TGCGCCAGCAGCTCCGAGGGTGGATATGAAAAACTGTTTTTT.

This clonotype appeared a few times. The junction and the germline gene differ at one end; a read error may be behind it. The chain couples TRBV2 to TRBJ2-4; tentatively, D is TRBD1 (6 bases). The germline V gene encodes CDR1 SNHLY and CDR2 FYNNEI. This CDR3 has 10 amino acids. CDR3 DNA sequence: TGTGCCAGCAGTGGAACAGGGATCGGGTTC. This sequence encodes CASSGTGIGF.

This clonotype has only a few counts. J is TRBJ2-7 and V is TRBV3-1, with D uncertain. This CDR3 is 14 amino acids long. Germline V gene sequence: CDR1 LGHDT, CDR2 YNNKEL (reference sequence). The V end was cut by 4 bases, the J end by 5 bases, with 15 bases between. The CDR3 DNA follows: TGTGCCAGCAGCCCCACACCGGTGATCCACGAGCAGTACGTC. Its protein is CASSPTPVIHEQYV.

This chain uses TRBV7-3 with TRBJ2-6; the D gene is possibly TRBD1 (6 bases). Trimming took 5 bases from V and 4 from J, leaving 12 bases between them. The CDR3 contains 15 residues. Germline values: CDR1 SGHTA, CDR2 FQGTGA. The CDR3 protein is CASSLQGLGANVLTF. The CDR3 coding sequence is TGTGCCAGCAGCCTGCAGGGGTTGGGGGCCAACGTCCTGACTTTC.

This clonotype came up a few times. The V call is TRBV20-1, the J call TRBJ2-7; no reliable D call. Trimming stripped 0 bases from V and 1 base from J, with 16 bases between. The CDR3 runs 16 residues. Germline V CDR1 and CDR2: DFQATT, SNEGSKA (reference sequence). The CDR3, as DNA: TGCAGTGCTAGAGATCCCTGGGTAGCCGAATCCTACGAGCAGTACTTC. Translated: CSARDPWVAESYEQYF.

The chain employs TRBV5-1 and TRBJ2-7; 10 nucleotides match TRBD2. V gave up 0 bases and J gave up 2 bases; unmatched junction bases: 5. The CDR3 extends over 16 amino acids. Germline lookup yields CDR1 SGHRS and CDR2 YFSETQ. As DNA, the CDR3 is TGCGCCAGCAGCTTGGCCGGCGGGACTAGCGCCTACGAGCAGTACTTC. It specifies CASSLAGGTSAYEQYF.

This clonotype has more than one count but fewer than ten. The chain combines TRBV20-1 with TRBJ2-1; 12 positions agree with TRBD2. The trim removed 5 bases at V and 4 bases at J, leaving 6 bases unmatched. The CDR3 has 15 residues. CDR1 is DFQATT, CDR2 SNEGSKA, per germline (reference sequence). The CDR3 region is CSARRTSGVYNEQFF. The CDR3 nucleotides are TGCAGTGCTCGGCGGACTAGCGGGGTTTACAATGAGCAGTTCTTC.

The chain uses TRBV6-5 and TRBJ1-2; no reliable D call. From germline, CDR1 is MNHEY and CDR2 SVGAGI. Trimming removed 2 bases at V and 2 bases at J, with 6 bases between. This CDR3 spans 13 amino acids. The CDR3 nucleotides read TGTGCCAGCAGTTACGGAGGGAACTATGGCTACACCTTC. As protein: CASSYGGNYGYTF.

The chain combines TRBV19 with TRBJ2-1; 13 nucleotides match TRBD2. Germline V CDR1 and CDR2: LNHDA, SQIVND (reference sequence). V dropped 6 bases and J dropped 7; count of bases not matched to a gene: 6. This CDR3 has 15 residues. CDR3 sequence reads: CASRPTSGRLNEQFF. The DNA of the CDR3 is TGTGCCAGTAGACCGACTAGCGGGAGGTTAAATGAGCAGTTCTTC.

Only a few counts were recorded for this clonotype. The rearrangement joins TRBV20-1 to TRBJ1-1; tentative D call: TRBD1 (5 bases). Germline CDR1 is DFQATT and CDR2 is SNEGSKA (reference sequence). V lost 5 bases and J 4 bases, leaving 14 bases between the germline ends. The CDR3 spans 13 residues. CDR3 amino acids: CSAGGDFATEAFF. The CDR3 nucleotides read TGCAGTGCTGGGGGGGACTTTGCCACTGAAGCTTTCTTT.

This clonotype was seen ten or more times. The rearrangement uses TRBV12-3 or TRBV12-4 and TRBJ2-1, with 9 bases identical to TRBD1. This CDR3 is 14 amino acids long. J was trimmed by 8 bases and V by 1 base; bases with no gene match: 3. CDR3 sequence (DNA): TGTGCCAGCAGTTTAGGCGGGACAGGGTATGAGCAGTTCTTC. It is translated as CASSLGGTGYEQFF.

This clonotype was detected ten times or more. The rearrangement uses TRBV7-2 and TRBJ1-1; D may be TRBD1 (5 bases). The CDR3 sequence is 13 residues long. Trimming removed 10 bases from V and 1 base from J, with 13 bases in between. CDR1 and CDR2 from the germline V gene are SGHTA and FQGNSA. The CDR3 spells CATEGGANTEAFF. The CDR3, as DNA: TGTGCCACCGAAGGTGGGGCGAACACTGAAGCTTTCTTT.

The chain recombines TRBV5-1 with TRBJ2-3; tentative D call: TRBD2 (5 bases). In germline, CDR1 is SGHRS, CDR2 YFSETQ. The CDR3 is 13 residues long. V lost 7 bases, J lost 0 bases, and 9 bases lay in between. Here the CDR3 reads CASRTSSTDTQYF. Written as DNA, the CDR3 is TGCGCCAGCCGGACTTCAAGCACAGATACGCAGTATTTT.

The chain links TRBV5-1 to TRBJ2-4; D is ambiguous. CDR1 is SGHRS and CDR2 is YFSETQ in the germline V gene. This CDR3 region has 13 residues. Trimming took 0 bases from V and 9 from J, leaving 10 bases between them. The CDR3 DNA is TGCGCCAGCAGCTTGGAAGGTAGTGGCATTCAGTACTTC. As protein: CASSLEGSGIQYF.

Many counts were recorded for this clonotype. The rearrangement joins TRBV29-1 to TRBJ2-2; D is unresolved. The CDR3 is made up of 13 amino acids. CDR1 SQVTM and CDR2 ANQGSEA come from the germline V gene. V lost 6 bases and J lost 0, with 8 bases in between. The chain's CDR3 is CSVATSNTGELFF. The DNA of the CDR3 is TGCAGCGTCGCGACATCGAACACCGGGGAGCTGTTTTTT.